Following are 13 T cell receptor beta chains from one sample sequenced in a study of control samples from healthy donors and cancer patients. Clones were sequenced by immunoSEQ multiplex PCR, and TCRdb holds only the in-frame ones, with some missing. The sample shows about 50,000 clones, more than 85% of them seen only once. The specimen was PBMCs. The receptors derive from a woman aged 45-65 years with head and neck cancer.

This rearrangement joins TRBV5-5 to TRBJ1-1; D possibly corresponds to TRBD1 (6 bases). Germline loops: CDR1 SGHKS, CDR2 YYEKEE (reference sequence). The V gene lost 4 bases and the J gene lost 0 bases, with 13 bases spanning the gap. CDR3 length equals 15 residues. The CDR3 bases are TGTGCCAGCAGCGAATACAGGGCGCTGAACACTGAAGCTTTCTTT. It translates to CASSEYRALNTEAFF.

This clone was seen a single time. V gene TRBV7-8 combines with J gene TRBJ2-3, with D possibly matching TRBD1 (5 bases). Trimming shortened V by 4 bases and J by 4 bases, and 9 bases separated the two germline ends. This CDR3 region has 13 residues. Germline V gene sequence: CDR1 SGHVS, CDR2 FQNEAQ. CDR3 bases: TGTGCCAGCAGCTGGCAGGGCCCAGATACGCAGTATTTT. Translated, it gives CASSWQGPDTQYF.

This sequence joins TRBV14 and TRBJ1-2; the D is unclear. In germline, CDR1 is SGHDN, CDR2 FVKESK. Trimming took off 0 bases at V and 4 bases at J, with 6 bases between the two ends. The CDR3 totals 13 residues. This CDR3 is CASSQDRSYGYTF. DNA of the CDR3: TGTGCCAGCAGCCAAGACAGATCCTATGGCTACACCTTC.

As regards this clone: Other DNA sequences in this sample translate to the same CDR3. The chain is built from TRBV6-1 and TRBJ1-2, with 8 bases identical to TRBD1. The V gene end was trimmed by 3 bases and the J gene end by 4 bases; junction bases not matched to a gene: 7. The CDR3 sequence is 15 residues long. Germline V gene data show CDR1 as MNHNS and CDR2 as SASEGT. The CDR3 loop reads CASSDPGQAFYGYTF. The CDR3 coding sequence is TGTGCCAGCAGTGACCCGGGACAGGCGTTCTATGGCTACACCTTC.

The gene calls are TRBV18 and TRBJ2-5; no firm D call. There are 14 residues in the CDR3. Germline V gene sequence: CDR1 KGHSH, CDR2 LQKENI. Trimming took off 1 base at V and 0 bases at J, with 6 bases between the two ends. The CDR3 here is CASSPRTYQETQYF. The DNA of the CDR3 is TGTGCCAGCTCACCACGGACGTACCAAGAGACCCAGTACTTC.

The chain links TRBV29-1 to TRBJ1-2; 7 bases fit TRBD1. The junction had 9 bases not matched to a gene; V was cut back by 4 bases and J by 4 bases. CDR3 length equals 14 residues. CDR1 and CDR2 from the germline V gene are SQVTM and ANQGSEA. The CDR3 here is CSVAGRGLSYGYTF. CDR3 nucleotide sequence: TGCAGCGTTGCAGGGAGGGGGCTAAGCTATGGCTACACCTTC.

This chain connects TRBV4-2 to TRBJ2-1, with TRBD2 matching over 12 bases. This CDR3 has 15 residues. In germline, CDR1 is LGHNA, CDR2 YNFKEQ. Trimming cost V 4 bases and J 7 bases; bases outside gene matches: 5. CDR3 DNA sequence: TGTGCCAGCAGCCCCGGGACTAGCGGGTTGAATGAGCAGTTCTTC. This codes for CASSPGTSGLNEQFF.

The rearrangement links TRBV5-1 to TRBJ2-5; 10 bases align to TRBD2. CDR3 size: 14 residues. V lost 0 bases and J lost 4; bases outside the gene matches: 0. Germline-derived CDR1 and CDR2 are SGHRS and YFSETQ. This CDR3 is CASSLGLAGETQYF. For the CDR3, the DNA is TGCGCCAGCAGCTTGGGACTAGCGGGAGAGACCCAGTACTTC. The full variable domain, its missing parts supplied by reference TRBV5-1 and TRBJ2-5, is KAGVTQTPRYLIKTRGQQVTLSCSPISGHRSVSWYQQTPGQGLQFLFEYFSETQRNKGNFPGRFSGRQFSNSRSEMNVSTLELGDSALYLCASSLGLAGETQYFGPGTRLLVL.

This clone is a singleton in its sample. The chain recombines TRBV3-1 (or the pseudogene TRBV3-2) with TRBJ2-1; D is uncertain. Germline loops: CDR1 LGHDT, CDR2 YNNKEL (reference sequence). Trimming left V 5 bases short and J 5 bases short, with 7 bases between. The CDR3 has 12 amino acids. The CDR3: CASSRRDNEQFF. Written as DNA, the CDR3 is TGTGCCAGCAGCAGGAGAGACAATGAGCAGTTCTTC.

J is TRBJ1-3 and V is TRBV6-1; no definite D call. The V end was cut by 2 bases, the J end by 4 bases, with 9 bases between. The CDR3 runs 14 residues. Germline V gene sequence: CDR1 MNHNS, CDR2 SASEGT. The CDR3 loop is CASSEPGSGNTIYF. DNA of the CDR3: TGTGCCAGCAGTGAACCGGGTTCCGGAAACACCATATATTTT.

The rearrangement uses TRBV6-5 and TRBJ2-1; D might be TRBD2 (7 bases). Germline lookup yields CDR1 MNHEY and CDR2 SVGAGI. This CDR3 is built from 13 residues. V was pared by 3 bases and J by 8 bases, with 11 bases between. The CDR3 bases are TGTGCCAGCAGTTATCGGGGGGCAGATGAGCAGTTCTTC. Protein: CASSYRGADEQFF.

In DNA form, the CDR3 reads TGCGCCAGCAGCCCCCAGGGGAATGGCTACACCTTC. Its protein is CASSPQGNGYTF. The rearrangement uses TRBV5-1 and TRBJ1-2; D perhaps matches TRBD1 (6 bases). The CDR3 has 12 amino acids. Trimming took 4 bases from V and 6 from J, leaving 10 bases between them. Germline-derived CDR1 and CDR2 are SGHRS and YFSETQ.

The J gene is TRBJ2-7, the V gene TRBV5-6, with 13 bases matching TRBD2. Germline trimming cut 4 bases from V and 5 bases from J; bases unmatched to any gene: 6. The CDR3 loop spans 15 amino acids. Germline CDR1 is SGHDT and CDR2 is YYEEEE. DNA of the CDR3: TGTGCCAGCAGCCCGTTGGGACTAGCGGGAAACGAGCAGTACTTC. It translates to CASSPLGLAGNEQYF. Full variable domain (outside the CDR3, taken from reference TRBV5-6 and TRBJ2-7): DAGVTQSPTHLIKTRGQQVTLRCSPKSGHDTVSWYQQALGQGPQFIFQYYEEEERQRGNFPDRFSGHQFPNYSSELNVNALLLGDSALYLCASSPLGLAGNEQYFGPGTRLTVT.